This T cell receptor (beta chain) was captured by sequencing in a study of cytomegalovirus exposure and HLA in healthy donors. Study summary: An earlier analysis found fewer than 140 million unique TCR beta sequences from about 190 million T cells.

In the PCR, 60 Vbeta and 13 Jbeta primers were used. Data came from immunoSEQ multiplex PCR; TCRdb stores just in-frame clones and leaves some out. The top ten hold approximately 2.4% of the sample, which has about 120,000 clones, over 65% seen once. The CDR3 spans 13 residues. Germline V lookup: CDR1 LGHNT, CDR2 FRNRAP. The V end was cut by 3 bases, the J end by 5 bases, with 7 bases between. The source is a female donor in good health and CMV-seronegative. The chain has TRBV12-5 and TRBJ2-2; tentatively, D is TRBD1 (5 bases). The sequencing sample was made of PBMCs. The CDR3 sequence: CASGFQGTGELFF. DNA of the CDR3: TGTGCTAGTGGTTTTCAGGGAACCGGGGAGCTGTTTTTT. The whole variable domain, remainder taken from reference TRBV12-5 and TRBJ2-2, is DARVTQTPRHKVTEMGQEVTMRCQPILGHNTVFWYRQTMMQGLELLAYFRNRAPLDDSGMPKDRFSAEMPDATLATLKIQPSEPRDSAVYFCASGFQGTGELFFGEGSRLTVL.